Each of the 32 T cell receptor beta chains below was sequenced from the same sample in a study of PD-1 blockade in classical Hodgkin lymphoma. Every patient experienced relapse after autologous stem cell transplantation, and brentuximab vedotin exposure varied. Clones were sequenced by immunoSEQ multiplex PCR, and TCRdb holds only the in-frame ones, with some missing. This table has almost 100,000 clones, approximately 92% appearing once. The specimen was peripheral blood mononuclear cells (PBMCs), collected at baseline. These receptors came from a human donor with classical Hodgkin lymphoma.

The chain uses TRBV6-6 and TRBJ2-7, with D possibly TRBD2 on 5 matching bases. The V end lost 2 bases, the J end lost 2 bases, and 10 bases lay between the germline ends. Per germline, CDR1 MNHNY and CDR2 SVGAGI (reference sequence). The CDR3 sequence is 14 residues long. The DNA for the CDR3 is TGTGCCAGCAGTTACCTACACGGGACCTACGAGCAGTACTTC. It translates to CASSYLHGTYEQYF.

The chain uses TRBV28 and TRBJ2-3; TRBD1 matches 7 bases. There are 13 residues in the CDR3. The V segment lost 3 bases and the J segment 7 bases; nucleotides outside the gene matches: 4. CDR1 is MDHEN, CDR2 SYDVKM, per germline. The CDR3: CASSFQDRYTQYF. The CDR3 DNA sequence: TGTGCCAGCAGTTTTCAGGACAGGTATACGCAGTATTTT.

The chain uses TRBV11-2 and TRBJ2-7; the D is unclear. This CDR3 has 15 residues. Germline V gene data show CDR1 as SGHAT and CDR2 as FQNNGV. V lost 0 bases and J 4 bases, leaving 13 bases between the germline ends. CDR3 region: CASSLDRLQRYEQYF. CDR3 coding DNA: TGTGCCAGCAGCTTAGATCGATTGCAGAGATACGAGCAGTACTTC.

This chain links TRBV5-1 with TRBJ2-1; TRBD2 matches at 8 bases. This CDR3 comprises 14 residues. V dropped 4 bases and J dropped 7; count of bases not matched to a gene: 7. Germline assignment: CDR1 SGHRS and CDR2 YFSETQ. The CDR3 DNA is TGCGCCAGCAGCCCCGGCGGGGGGATTAATGAGCAGTTCTTC. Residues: CASSPGGGINEQFF.

The CDR3 reads CSVAQRGQGDYGYTF. In DNA form, the CDR3 reads TGCAGCGTTGCGCAACGGGGACAGGGAGACTATGGCTACACCTTC. This chain uses TRBV29-1 with TRBJ1-2; 9 nucleotides align to TRBD1. This CDR3 comprises 15 residues. V was pared by 4 bases and J by 3 bases, with 9 bases of the junction left unmatched. Germline loops: CDR1 SQVTM, CDR2 ANQGSEA. The full variable domain, completed using reference TRBV29-1 and TRBJ1-2, is SAVISQKPSRDICQRGTSLTIQCQVDSQVTMMFWYRQQPGQSLTLIATANQGSEATYESGFVIDKFPISRPNLTFSTLTVSNMSPEDSSIYLCSVAQRGQGDYGYTFGSGTRLTVV.

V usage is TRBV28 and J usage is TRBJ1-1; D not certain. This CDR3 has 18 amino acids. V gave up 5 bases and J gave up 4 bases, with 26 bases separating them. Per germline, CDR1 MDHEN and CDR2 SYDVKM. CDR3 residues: CASSPSSQILLVGTEAFF. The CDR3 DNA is TGTGCCAGCAGTCCCTCCTCACAAATCCTTTTAGTAGGCACTGAAGCTTTCTTT.

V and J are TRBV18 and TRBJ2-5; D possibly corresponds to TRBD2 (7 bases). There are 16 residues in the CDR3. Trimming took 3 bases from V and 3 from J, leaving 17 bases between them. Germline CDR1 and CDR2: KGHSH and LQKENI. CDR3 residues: CASSPTGGHQKETQYF. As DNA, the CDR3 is TGTGCCAGCTCACCCACGGGGGGACACCAAAAAGAGACCCAGTACTTC.

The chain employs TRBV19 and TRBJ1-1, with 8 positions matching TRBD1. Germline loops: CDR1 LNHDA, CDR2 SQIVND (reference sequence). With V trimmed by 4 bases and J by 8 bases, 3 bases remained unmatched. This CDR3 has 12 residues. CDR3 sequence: CASSTRTGEAFF. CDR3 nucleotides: TGTGCCAGTAGTACTCGGACAGGGGAAGCTTTCTTT.

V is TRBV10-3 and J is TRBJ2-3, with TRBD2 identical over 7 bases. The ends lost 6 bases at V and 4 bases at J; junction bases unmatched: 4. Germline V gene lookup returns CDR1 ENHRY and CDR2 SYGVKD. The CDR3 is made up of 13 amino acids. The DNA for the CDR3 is TGTGCCATCAGGTTTGGGAGGGCAGATACGCAGTATTTT. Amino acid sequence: CAIRFGRADTQYF.

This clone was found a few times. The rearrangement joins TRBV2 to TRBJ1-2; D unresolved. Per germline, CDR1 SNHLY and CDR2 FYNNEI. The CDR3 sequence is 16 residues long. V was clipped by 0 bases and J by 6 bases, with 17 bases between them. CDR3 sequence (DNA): TGTGCCAGCAGTGAAGCGCTTTGGGCTGGTAAGGATGGCTACACCTTC. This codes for CASSEALWAGKDGYTF.

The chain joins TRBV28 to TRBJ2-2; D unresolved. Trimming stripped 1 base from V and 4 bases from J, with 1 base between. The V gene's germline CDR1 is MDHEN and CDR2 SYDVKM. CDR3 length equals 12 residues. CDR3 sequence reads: CASSLFTGELFF. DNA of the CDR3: TGTGCCAGCAGTTTATTCACCGGGGAGCTGTTTTTT. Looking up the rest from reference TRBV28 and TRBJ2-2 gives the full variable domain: DVKVTQSSRYLVKRTGEKVFLECVQDMDHENMFWYRQDPGLGLRLIYFSYDVKMKEKGDIPEGYSVSREKKERFSLILESASTNQTSMYLCASSLFTGELFFGEGSRLTVL.

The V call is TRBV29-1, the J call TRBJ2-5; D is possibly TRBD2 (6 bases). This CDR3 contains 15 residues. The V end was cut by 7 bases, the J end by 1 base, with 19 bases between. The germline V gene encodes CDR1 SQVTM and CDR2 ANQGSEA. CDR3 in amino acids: CSAAHRGTRQETQYF. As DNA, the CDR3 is TGCAGCGCTGCACATCGGGGGACCCGCCAAGAGACCCAGTACTTC.

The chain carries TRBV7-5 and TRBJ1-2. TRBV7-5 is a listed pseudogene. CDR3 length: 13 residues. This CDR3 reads CARSLSGPYGYTF. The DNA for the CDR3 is TGTGCCAGAAGCTTAAGCGGGCCCTATGGCTACACCTTC.

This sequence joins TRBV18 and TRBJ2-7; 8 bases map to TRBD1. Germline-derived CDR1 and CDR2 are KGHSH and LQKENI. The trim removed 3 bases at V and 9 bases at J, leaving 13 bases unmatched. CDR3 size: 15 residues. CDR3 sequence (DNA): TGTGCCAGCTCACCCGGACAGGGTGGCCCCTTGGGGCAGTACTTC. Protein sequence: CASSPGQGGPLGQYF.

This CDR3 reads CASRSSGQGTEKLFF. CDR3 DNA: TGTGCCAGCCGATCCTCGGGACAGGGGACTGAAAAACTGTTTTTT. The chain links TRBV19 to TRBJ1-4; 10 positions agree with TRBD1. Germline-derived CDR1 and CDR2 are LNHDA and SQIVND (reference sequence). Unmatched junction bases numbered 11, after V lost 9 bases and J lost 7 bases. This CDR3 is 15 amino acids long.

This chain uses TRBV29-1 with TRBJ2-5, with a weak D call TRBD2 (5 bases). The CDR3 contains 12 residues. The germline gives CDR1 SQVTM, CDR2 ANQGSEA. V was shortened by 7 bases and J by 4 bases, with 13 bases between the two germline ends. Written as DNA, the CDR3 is TGCAGCGCTGGGAGCTCGGGAGAGACCCAGTACTTC. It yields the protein CSAGSSGETQYF. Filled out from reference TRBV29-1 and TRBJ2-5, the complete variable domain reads SAVISQKPSRDICQRGTSLTIQCQVDSQVTMMFWYRQQPGQSLTLIATANQGSEATYESGFVIDKFPISRPNLTFSTLTVSNMSPEDSSIYLCSAGSSGETQYFGPGTRLLVL.

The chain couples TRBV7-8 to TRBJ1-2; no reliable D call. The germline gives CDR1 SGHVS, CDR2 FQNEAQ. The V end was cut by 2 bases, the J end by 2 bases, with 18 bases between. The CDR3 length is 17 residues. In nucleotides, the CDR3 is TGTGCCAGCAGCTTATTCGGAACCGCGGTGTTGAACTATGGCTACACCTTC. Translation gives CASSLFGTAVLNYGYTF.

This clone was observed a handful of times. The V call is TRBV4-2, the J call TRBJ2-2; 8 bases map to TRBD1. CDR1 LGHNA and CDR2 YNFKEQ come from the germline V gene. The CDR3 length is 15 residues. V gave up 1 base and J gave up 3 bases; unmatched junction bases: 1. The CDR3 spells CASSQVTGDTGELFF. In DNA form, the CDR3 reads TGTGCCAGCAGCCAAGTGACAGGGGACACCGGGGAGCTGTTTTTT.

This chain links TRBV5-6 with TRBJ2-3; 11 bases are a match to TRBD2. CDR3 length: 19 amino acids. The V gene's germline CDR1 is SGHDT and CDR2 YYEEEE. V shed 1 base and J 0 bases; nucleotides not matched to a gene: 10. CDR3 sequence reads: CASSLPLSGRALSTDTQYF. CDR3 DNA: TGTGCCAGCAGCTTGCCCCTTAGCGGGAGGGCCTTGAGCACAGATACGCAGTATTTT.

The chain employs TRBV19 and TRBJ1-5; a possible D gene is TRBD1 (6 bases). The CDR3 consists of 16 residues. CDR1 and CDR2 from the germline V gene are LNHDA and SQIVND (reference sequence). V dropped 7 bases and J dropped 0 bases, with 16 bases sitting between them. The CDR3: CASIATGTPSNQPQHF. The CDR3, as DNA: TGTGCCAGTATTGCCACCGGGACACCTAGCAATCAGCCCCAGCATTTT.

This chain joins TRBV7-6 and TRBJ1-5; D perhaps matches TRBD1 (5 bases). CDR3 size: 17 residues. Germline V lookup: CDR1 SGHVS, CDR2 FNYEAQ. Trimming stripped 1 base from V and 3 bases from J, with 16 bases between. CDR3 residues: CASSLGSTALNNQPQHF. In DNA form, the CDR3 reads TGTGCCAGCAGCTTAGGCTCGACAGCTCTAAACAATCAGCCCCAGCATTTT.

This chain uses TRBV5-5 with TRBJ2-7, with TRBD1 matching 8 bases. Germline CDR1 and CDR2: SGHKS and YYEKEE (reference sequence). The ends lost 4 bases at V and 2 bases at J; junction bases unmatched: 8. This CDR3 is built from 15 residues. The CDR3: CASSRTGSGAYEQYF. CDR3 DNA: TGTGCCAGCAGCCGGACAGGGAGTGGGGCCTACGAGCAGTACTTC.

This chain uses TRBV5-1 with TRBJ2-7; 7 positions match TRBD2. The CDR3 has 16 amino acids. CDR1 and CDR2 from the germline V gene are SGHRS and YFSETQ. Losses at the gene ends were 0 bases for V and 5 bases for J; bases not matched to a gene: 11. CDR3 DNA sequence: TGCGCCAGCAGCTTGGCCGGGGGGAGCCGTATCCACGAGCAGTACTTC. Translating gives CASSLAGGSRIHEQYF.

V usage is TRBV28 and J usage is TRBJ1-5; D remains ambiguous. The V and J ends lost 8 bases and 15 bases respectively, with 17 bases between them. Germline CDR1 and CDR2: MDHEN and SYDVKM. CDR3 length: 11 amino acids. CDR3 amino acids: CASRLGPGWHF. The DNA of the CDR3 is TGTGCCAGCCGCCTCGGGCCTGGATGGCATTTT.

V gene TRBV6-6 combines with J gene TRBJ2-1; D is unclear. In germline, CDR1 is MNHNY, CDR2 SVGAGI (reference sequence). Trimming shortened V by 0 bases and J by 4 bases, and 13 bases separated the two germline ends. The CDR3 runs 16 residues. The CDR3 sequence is CASSYSGQVPYNEQFF. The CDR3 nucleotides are TGTGCCAGCAGTTACTCAGGGCAGGTTCCTTACAATGAGCAGTTCTTC.

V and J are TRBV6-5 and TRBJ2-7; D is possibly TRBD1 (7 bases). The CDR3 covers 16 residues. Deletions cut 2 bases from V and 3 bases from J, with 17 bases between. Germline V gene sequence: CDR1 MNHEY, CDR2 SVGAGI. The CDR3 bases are TGTGCCAGCAGTTACCGCGGGACAGCGACTCGCTACGAGCAGTACTTC. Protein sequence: CASSYRGTATRYEQYF.

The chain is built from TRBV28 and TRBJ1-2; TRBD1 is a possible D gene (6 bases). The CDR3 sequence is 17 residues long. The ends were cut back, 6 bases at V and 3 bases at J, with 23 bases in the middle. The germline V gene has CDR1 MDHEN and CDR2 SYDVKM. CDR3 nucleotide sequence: TGTGCCAGCAGCTTAACCCCCTTACAGGGATGGCACTATGGCTACACCTTC. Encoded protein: CASSLTPLQGWHYGYTF.

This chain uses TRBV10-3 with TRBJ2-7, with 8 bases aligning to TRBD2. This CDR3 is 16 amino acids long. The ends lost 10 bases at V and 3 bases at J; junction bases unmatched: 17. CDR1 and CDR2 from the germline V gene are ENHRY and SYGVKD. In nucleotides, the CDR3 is TGTGCCACCCGGATGCAGCGGGAGCTTCCTAACTACGAGCAGTACTTC. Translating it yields CATRMQRELPNYEQYF.

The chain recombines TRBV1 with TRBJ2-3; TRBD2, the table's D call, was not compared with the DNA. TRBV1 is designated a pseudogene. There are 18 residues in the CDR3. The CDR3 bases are TGCACCAGCAGCCAAGCCGACCCTGAGCGGGCAAGCACAGATACGCAGTATTTT. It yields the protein CTSSQADPERASTDTQYF.

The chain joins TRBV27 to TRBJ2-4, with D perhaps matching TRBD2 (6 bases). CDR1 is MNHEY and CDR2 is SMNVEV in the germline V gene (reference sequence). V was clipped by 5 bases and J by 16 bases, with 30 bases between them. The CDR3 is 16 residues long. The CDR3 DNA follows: TGTGCCAGCAGTCTGCATGCCGGGAGACTCTCCCCGGAACCATACTTC. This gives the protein CASSLHAGRLSPEPYF.

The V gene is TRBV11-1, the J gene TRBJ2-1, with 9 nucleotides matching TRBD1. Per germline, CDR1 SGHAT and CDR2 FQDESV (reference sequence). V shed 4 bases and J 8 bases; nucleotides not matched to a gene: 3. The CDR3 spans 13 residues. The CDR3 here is CASSWGQGYEQFF. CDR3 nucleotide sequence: TGTGCCAGCAGCTGGGGACAGGGCTATGAGCAGTTCTTC.

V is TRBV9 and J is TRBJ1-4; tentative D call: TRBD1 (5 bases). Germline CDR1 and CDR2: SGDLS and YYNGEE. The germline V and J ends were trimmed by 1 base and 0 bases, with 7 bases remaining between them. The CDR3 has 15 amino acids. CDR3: CASSVQGTTNEKLFF. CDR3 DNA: TGTGCCAGCAGCGTACAGGGAACAACTAATGAAAAACTGTTTTTT.